Sequencing of this T cell receptor beta chain was carried out in a study of blood T cell repertoires in COVID-19. At the level of the study: Italy, Spain and the United States were the sources of the convalescent and acute COVID-19 samples. PBMCs, B-cell-depleted T cells, or T cells were the source of the cDNA or gDNA that made up the material.

Individuals drawn from 24 US areas were about 18 to 100 years old. Those designated as exposed participants met a COVID-19 case within 2 weeks before study entry. The protocol was immunoSEQ multiplex PCR, while the TCRdb copy is restricted to in-frame clones and leaves out a portion. Here the sample spans 150,000 to 200,000 clones, about four fifths being singletons. V trimming: 5 bases; J trimming: 4 bases; junction bases outside the gene matches: 6. Germline lookup yields CDR1 SNHLY and CDR2 FYNNEI. The length of the CDR3 is 14 residues. What was sequenced was PBMCs or T cells enriched from blood (not recorded which). The sequence was obtained from a woman in her twenties or thirties who had been exposed to COVID-19. The rearrangement links TRBV2 to TRBJ2-5; 8 bases are a match to TRBD2. CDR3 region: CASSKTGGPETQYF. The CDR3 bases are TGTGCCAGCAGTAAAACGGGGGGGCCAGAGACCCAGTACTTC.